This TCR beta chain is from a study of human T cells and chemical hapten exposure. Overall study findings and caveats: Correlating positively with patch test score were the PT1 expanded TCR counts. Donors were affected by alopecia, so their immune reaction might vary from that of healthy individuals. Once DPC sensitization occurred, TCRs above 1 in 1000 frequency showed no change.

Attachment of unique molecular identifiers to individual cDNA molecules was performed in the library. A single record per CDR3 protein comes from TCRdb applying MiXCR to the RACE reads. The sample lists roughly 70,000 distinct CDR3 sequences, more than 30% occurring once. Indicated time point: patch test 1, 2 weeks after DPC sensitization. As to treatment: therapeutic diphenylcyclopropenone sensitization with weekly scalp DPC. The CDR3 contains 15 residues. The germline V gene encodes CDR1 SGHRS and CDR2 YFSETQ. Trimming removed 0 bases at V and 2 bases at J, with 12 bases between. This clonotype has just a few counts. Its antigen remains unknown.

The chain uses TRBV5-1 and TRBJ2-7; possible D gene TRBD1, 5 bases. The sequence was obtained from a man aged 40-55 years with alopecia areata. Some clones in this sample may be carry-over from other donors' samples. The sequences come from whole blood, collected in connection with sensitization to the hapten diphenylcyclopropenone (DPC). CDR3 DNA: TGCGCCAGCAGCTTGGCCCCGGACATTCCCTACGAGCAGTACTTC. The encoded protein is CASSLAPDIPYEQYF.